The 17 T cell receptor beta chains listed next were all sequenced from one sample in a study of follicular helper T cells after annual influenza vaccination. The time point: 2014-2015 season, 7 days after vaccination. TCRdb's copy holds only in-frame clones and misses some; the assay was immunoSEQ multiplex PCR. The sample includes about 9,800 clones, 83% of them seen just once. The material was CXCR5- memory CD4+ T cells sorted from blood, obtained 7 days after influenza vaccination. The receptors stem from an adult who received the influenza vaccine.

CDR3 residues: CPPPVHTEAFF. The CDR3, as DNA: TGTCCCCCCCCCGTACACACTGAAGCTTTCTTT. This rearrangement joins TRBV6-7 to TRBJ1-1, with D uncertain. TRBV6-7 is designated an ORF whose function remains uncertain. There are 11 residues in the CDR3.

The chain uses TRBV2 and TRBJ2-4, with 9 bases that match TRBD1. This CDR3 has 15 residues. The junction had 7 bases not matched to a gene; V was cut back by 5 bases and J by 5 bases. Looked up from germline, CDR1 is SNHLY and CDR2 is FYNNEI. CDR3 amino acids: CASSYRGLIQNIQYF. The CDR3 bases are TGTGCCAGCAGTTACAGGGGGCTTATCCAAAACATTCAGTACTTC.

The chain couples TRBV13 to TRBJ2-7; 7 bases are a match to TRBD2. CDR1 PRHDT and CDR2 FYEKMQ come from the germline V gene (reference sequence). Trimming cost V 5 bases and J 6 bases; bases outside gene matches: 4. The CDR3 loop spans 12 amino acids. The CDR3 region is CASSPTSSEQYF. CDR3 DNA sequence: TGTGCCAGCAGCCCGACTAGCAGCGAGCAGTACTTC.

The V and J genes are TRBV18 and TRBJ2-5, with D possibly being TRBD1 (6 bases). V lost 4 bases, J lost 5 bases, and 11 bases lay in between. CDR3 length: 13 amino acids. Germline CDR1 reads KGHSH; CDR2 reads LQKENI. The CDR3 region is CASSRGQEETQYF. The CDR3 DNA sequence: TGTGCCAGCTCACGGGGGCAGGAGGAGACCCAGTACTTC.

As DNA, the CDR3 is TGTGCCAGCAGTAAAAACCATCAGGGCAGGGGGGAGCTACACGAGCAGTACTTC. Protein: CASSKNHQGRGELHEQYF. V and J are TRBV7-2 and TRBJ2-7, with D possibly TRBD1 on 7 matching bases. Trimming cost V 6 bases and J 5 bases, with 29 bases left between them. This CDR3 has 18 residues. Germline-derived CDR1 and CDR2 are SGHTA and FQGNSA. The full variable domain, in which reference TRBV7-2 and TRBJ2-7 provide the parts outside the CDR3, is GAGVSQSPSNKVTEKGKDVELRCDPISGHTALYWYRQSLGQGLEFLIYFQGNSAPDKSGLPSDRFSAERTGGSVSTLTIQRTQQEDSAVYLCASSKNHQGRGELHEQYFGPGTRLTVT.

The V call is TRBV5-6, the J call TRBJ1-1, with D possibly being TRBD1 (6 bases). V lost 4 bases and J lost 6, with 16 bases in between. Germline values: CDR1 SGHDT, CDR2 YYEEEE. This CDR3 has 14 amino acids. This CDR3 is CASSLGGFGAEAFF. The CDR3 region has the DNA TGTGCCAGCAGCCTAGGGGGTTTTGGGGCTGAAGCTTTCTTT.

This chain connects TRBV7-2 to TRBJ2-7; 9 nucleotides agree with TRBD2. The J segment lost 3 bases and the V segment lost 2 bases, leaving 5 bases of the junction unmatched. The CDR3 length is 15 residues. In germline, CDR1 is SGHTA, CDR2 FQGNSA. As DNA, the CDR3 is TGTGCCAGCAGCTTATATCCAGCGGGGGGCTACGAGCAGTACTTC. Protein product: CASSLYPAGGYEQYF.

V and J are TRBV19 and TRBJ2-2; D perhaps matches TRBD1 (5 bases). Trimming removed 7 bases from V and 1 base from J, with 10 bases in between. This CDR3 region has 14 residues. Germline V lookup: CDR1 LNHDA, CDR2 SQIVND (reference sequence). CDR3 nucleotide sequence: TGTGCCAGTAAAAAGGGGCTGAACACCGGGGAGCTGTTTTTT. As protein: CASKKGLNTGELFF.

This chain joins TRBV7-9 and TRBJ1-3; D is unclear. Germline lookup yields CDR1 SEHNR and CDR2 FQNEAQ (reference sequence). V was clipped by 0 bases and J by 0 bases, with 6 bases between them. This CDR3 has 15 residues. The CDR3 loop reads CASSLATNSGNTIYF. CDR3 nucleotides: TGTGCCAGCAGCTTAGCGACGAACTCTGGAAACACCATATATTTT.

V usage is TRBV5-4 and J usage is TRBJ2-3; D might be TRBD2 (5 bases). There are 15 residues in the CDR3. The V gene lost 6 bases and the J gene lost 2 bases, with 16 bases spanning the gap. The germline CDR1 and CDR2 sequences are SGHNT and YYREEE (reference sequence). The CDR3 bases are TGTGCCAGCACCCCTAAGGACTTATACACAGATACGCAGTATTTT. Translating it yields CASTPKDLYTDTQYF.

The chain couples TRBV7-2 to TRBJ2-1, with TRBD1 matching over 10 bases. CDR3 length: 14 residues. V lost 5 bases, J lost 10 bases, and 8 bases stayed unmatched. Germline CDR1 reads SGHTA; CDR2 reads FQGNSA. The CDR3 DNA reads TGTGCCAGCAGCCAGCCGGGACAGGGGAGAGAGCAGTTCTTC. It is translated as CASSQPGQGREQFF. Full variable domain (missing parts from reference TRBV7-2 and TRBJ2-1): GAGVSQSPSNKVTEKGKDVELRCDPISGHTALYWYRQSLGQGLEFLIYFQGNSAPDKSGLPSDRFSAERTGGSVSTLTIQRTQQEDSAVYLCASSQPGQGREQFFGPGTRLTVL.

The chain couples TRBV18 to TRBJ1-3, with D unresolved. V was trimmed by 5 bases and J by 0 bases, leaving 14 bases between them. Germline V gives CDR1 KGHSH, CDR2 LQKENI. The CDR3 loop spans 16 amino acids. For the CDR3, the DNA is TGTGCCAGCTCAGCGATCGACGGTTCCTCTGGAAACACCATATATTTT. This sequence encodes CASSAIDGSSGNTIYF.

This chain uses TRBV5-4 with TRBJ2-5, with 8 bases lining up with TRBD1. This CDR3 comprises 14 residues. The V gene's germline CDR1 is SGHNT and CDR2 YYREEE (reference sequence). The J segment lost 5 bases and the V segment lost 1 base, leaving 4 bases of the junction unmatched. In DNA form, the CDR3 reads TGTGCCAGCAGCTTGCAGGGGGCCTTGGAGACCCAGTACTTC. Translating gives CASSLQGALETQYF.

In nucleotides, the CDR3 is TGTGCCAGCAGCTCTGGACAGGGAGGAACCGGGGAGCTGTTTTTT. Translation gives CASSSGQGGTGELFF. V gene TRBV7-6 combines with J gene TRBJ2-2, with TRBD1 matching 8 bases. Germline V CDR1 and CDR2: SGHVS, FNYEAQ. CDR3 length equals 15 residues. Germline trimming cut 4 bases from V and 5 bases from J; bases unmatched to any gene: 6.

This clone was counted a single time. V is TRBV6-4 and J is TRBJ2-1; perhaps D is TRBD1 or TRBD2 (5 bases each). The CDR3 has 12 amino acids. Germline lookup yields CDR1 MRHNA and CDR2 SNTAGT. The V and J ends lost 6 bases and 14 bases respectively, with 17 bases between them. Written as DNA, the CDR3 is TGTGCCAGCAGGTCTATAGGGACGTATAAGTTCTTC. Translated, it gives CASRSIGTYKFF.

This chain connects TRBV6-5 to TRBJ1-2, with D tentatively TRBD1 (6 bases). Trimming pared 10 bases from V and 8 bases from J, leaving 14 bases between. Looked up from germline, CDR1 is MNHEY and CDR2 is SVGAGI. The CDR3 length is 11 residues. CDR3 DNA sequence: TGTGCCACGGGGGACATTAGGGGCTACACCTTC. This gives the protein CATGDIRGYTF.

The chain is built from TRBV2 and TRBJ2-5; D is possibly TRBD1 or TRBD2 (6 bases each). The CDR3 totals 14 residues. Germline CDR1 reads SNHLY; CDR2 reads FYNNEI. Trimming left V 7 bases short and J 0 bases short, with 12 bases between. CDR3 nucleotides: TGTGCCAGCAATTGGAGGGGGGACCAAGAGACCCAGTACTTC. This sequence encodes CASNWRGDQETQYF.